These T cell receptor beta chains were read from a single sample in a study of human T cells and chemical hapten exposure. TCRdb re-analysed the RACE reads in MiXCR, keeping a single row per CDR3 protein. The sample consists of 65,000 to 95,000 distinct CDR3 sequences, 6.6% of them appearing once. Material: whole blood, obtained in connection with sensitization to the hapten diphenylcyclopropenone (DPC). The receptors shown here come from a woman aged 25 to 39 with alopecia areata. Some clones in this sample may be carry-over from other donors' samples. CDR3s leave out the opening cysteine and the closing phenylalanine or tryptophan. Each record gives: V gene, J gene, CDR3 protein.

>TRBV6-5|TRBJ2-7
ASRPGTTYEQY
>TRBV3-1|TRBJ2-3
ASSQALKIAGGQY
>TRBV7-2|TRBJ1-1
ASSKTRQSTEAF
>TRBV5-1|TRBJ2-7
ASSLGFGHSSYEQY
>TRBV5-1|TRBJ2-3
ASSLVPSGGDTQY
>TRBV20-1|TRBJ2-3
SAWDTDKDTQY
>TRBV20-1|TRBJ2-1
SARRGISYNEQF
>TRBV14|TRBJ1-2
ASSRDRGDYGYT
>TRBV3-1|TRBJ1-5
ASSQEGGQGAYQPQH
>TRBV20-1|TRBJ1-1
SGGQAISEAF
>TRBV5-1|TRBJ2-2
ASSSLPTWTGETGELF
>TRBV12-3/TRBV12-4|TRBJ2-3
ASRSPTGAGTDTQY
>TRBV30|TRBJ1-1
AWRTRQRDTEAF
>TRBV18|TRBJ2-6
ASSPLLGTGLSSGANVLT
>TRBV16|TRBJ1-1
ASSPTGQGGTEAF
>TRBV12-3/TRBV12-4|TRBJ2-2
ASSSGTAGELF
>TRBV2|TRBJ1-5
ASSHGRSYSNQPQH
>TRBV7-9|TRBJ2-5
ATGLQAETQY
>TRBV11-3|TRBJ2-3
ASSPHRGSPTDTQY
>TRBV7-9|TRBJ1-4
ASSLGDSRKLF
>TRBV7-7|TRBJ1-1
ASSRQEDTEAF
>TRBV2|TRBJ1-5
ASSEMDQGQPQH
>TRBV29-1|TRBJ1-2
SVGGLNKGYGYT
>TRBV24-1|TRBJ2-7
ATSRGWPGPYEQY
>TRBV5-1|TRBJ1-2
ASSWAGTNYGYT
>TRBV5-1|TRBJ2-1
ASSRVGTSPF
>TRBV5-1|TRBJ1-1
ASSSPRGIKAMNTEAF
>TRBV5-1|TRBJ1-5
ASSLGGPNQPQH
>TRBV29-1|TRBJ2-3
SVDNGGTDTQY
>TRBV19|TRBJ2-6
ASTPGGRSGANVLT
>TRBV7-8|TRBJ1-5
ASSLSAGQNQPQH
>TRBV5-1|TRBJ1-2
ASRSGQESYGYT
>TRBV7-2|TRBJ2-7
ASSLQGGPYEQY
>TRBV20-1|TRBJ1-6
SALEGSQGHSPLH
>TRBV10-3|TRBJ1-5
AISESTGENQPQH
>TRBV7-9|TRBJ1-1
ASSLTDREVEAF
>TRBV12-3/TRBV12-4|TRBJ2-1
ASSFGGDEQF
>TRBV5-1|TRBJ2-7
ASTDHGQGSVEQY
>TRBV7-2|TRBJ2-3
ASSRTTQRGGADTQY
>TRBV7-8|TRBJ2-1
ASSLFLAGGQGNEQF
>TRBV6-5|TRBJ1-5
ASSKLEGGGLRGQPQH
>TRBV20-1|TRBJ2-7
SASGTSGNYEQY
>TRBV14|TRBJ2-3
ASSPGADTQY
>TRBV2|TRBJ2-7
ASTKGGGSLSEQY
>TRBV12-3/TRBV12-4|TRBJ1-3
ASSSPPTINTIY
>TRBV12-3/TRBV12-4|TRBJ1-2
ASSFTGRGYT
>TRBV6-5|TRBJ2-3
ATLSSGGTDTQY
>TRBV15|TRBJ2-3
ATSRGGLSDTQY
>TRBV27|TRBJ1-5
ASSMTWDQNQPQH
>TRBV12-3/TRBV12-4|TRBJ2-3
ASSLGGGPDTQY
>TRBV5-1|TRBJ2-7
ASSWGEDEQY
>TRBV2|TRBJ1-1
ASSEQGFNTEAF
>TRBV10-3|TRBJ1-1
ATGTGKNTEAF
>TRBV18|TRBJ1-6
ASSPANQKSPLH
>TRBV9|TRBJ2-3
ASSVDLAGGHSTDTQY
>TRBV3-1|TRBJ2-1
ASSPGLRDEQF
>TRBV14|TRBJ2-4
ASSHRPNGGIQY
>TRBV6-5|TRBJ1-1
ASSYPRQGHTEAF